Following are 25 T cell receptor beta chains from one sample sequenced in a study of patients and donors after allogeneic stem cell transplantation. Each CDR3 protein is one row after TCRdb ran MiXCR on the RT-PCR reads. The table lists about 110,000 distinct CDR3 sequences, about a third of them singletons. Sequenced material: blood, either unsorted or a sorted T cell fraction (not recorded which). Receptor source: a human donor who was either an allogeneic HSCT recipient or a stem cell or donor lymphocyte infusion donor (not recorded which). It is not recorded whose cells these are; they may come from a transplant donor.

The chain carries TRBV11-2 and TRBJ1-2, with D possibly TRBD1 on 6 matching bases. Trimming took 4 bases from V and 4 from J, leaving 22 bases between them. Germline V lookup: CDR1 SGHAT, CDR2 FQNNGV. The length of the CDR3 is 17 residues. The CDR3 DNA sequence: TGTGCCAGCAGCTCCTTAGGAGGGACACCGGGCGTCTATGGCTACACCTTC. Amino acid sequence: CASSSLGGTPGVYGYTF. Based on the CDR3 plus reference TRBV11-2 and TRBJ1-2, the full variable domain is EAGVAQSPRYKIIEKRQSVAFWCNPISGHATLYWYQQILGQGPKLLIQFQNNGVVDDSQLPKDRFSAERLKGVDSTLKIQPAKLEDSAVYLCASSSLGGTPGVYGYTFGSGTRLTVV.

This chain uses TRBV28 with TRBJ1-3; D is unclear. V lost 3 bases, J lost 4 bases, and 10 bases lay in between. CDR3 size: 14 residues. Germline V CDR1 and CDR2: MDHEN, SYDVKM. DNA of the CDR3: TGTGCCAGCAGTTTGGGCCCAACAGGAAACACCATATATTTT. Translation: CASSLGPTGNTIYF.

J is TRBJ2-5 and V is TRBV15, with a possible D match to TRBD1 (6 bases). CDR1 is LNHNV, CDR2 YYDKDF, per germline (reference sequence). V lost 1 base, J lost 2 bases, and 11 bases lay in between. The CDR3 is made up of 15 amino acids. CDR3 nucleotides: TGTGCCACCAGCAGAGGGGACACCGGGCAAGAGACCCAGTACTTC. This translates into CATSRGDTGQETQYF.

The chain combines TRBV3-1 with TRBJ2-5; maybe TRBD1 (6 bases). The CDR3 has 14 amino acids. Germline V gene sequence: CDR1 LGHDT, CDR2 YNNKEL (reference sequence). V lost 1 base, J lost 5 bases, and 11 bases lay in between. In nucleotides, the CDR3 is TGTGCCAGCAGCCAAGCAGGGGCCTTGGAGACCCAGTACTTC. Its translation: CASSQAGALETQYF.

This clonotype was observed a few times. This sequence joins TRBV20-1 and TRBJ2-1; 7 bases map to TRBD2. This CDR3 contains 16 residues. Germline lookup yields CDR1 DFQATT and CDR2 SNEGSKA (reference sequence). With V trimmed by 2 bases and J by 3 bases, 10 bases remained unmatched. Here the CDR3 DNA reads TGCAGTGCTAGAAGTCGGCGGGAGAGGGGCTACAATGAGCAGTTCTTC. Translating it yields CSARSRRERGYNEQFF.

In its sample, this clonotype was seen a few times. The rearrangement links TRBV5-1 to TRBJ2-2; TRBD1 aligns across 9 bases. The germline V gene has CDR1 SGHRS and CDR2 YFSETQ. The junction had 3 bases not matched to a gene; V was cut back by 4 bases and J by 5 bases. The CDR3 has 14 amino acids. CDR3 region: CASSVTGGTGELFF. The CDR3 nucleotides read TGCGCCAGCAGCGTGACAGGGGGGACCGGGGAGCTGTTTTTT.

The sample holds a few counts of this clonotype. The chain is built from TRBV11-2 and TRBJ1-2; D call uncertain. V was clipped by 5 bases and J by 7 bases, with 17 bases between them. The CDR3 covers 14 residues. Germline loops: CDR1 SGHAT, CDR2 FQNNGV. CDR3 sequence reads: CASSPQEAGGGYTF. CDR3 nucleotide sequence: TGTGCCAGCAGCCCCCAGGAGGCTGGTGGTGGCTACACCTTC. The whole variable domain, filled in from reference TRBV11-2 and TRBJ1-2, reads EAGVAQSPRYKIIEKRQSVAFWCNPISGHATLYWYQQILGQGPKLLIQFQNNGVVDDSQLPKDRFSAERLKGVDSTLKIQPAKLEDSAVYLCASSPQEAGGGYTFGSGTRLTVV.

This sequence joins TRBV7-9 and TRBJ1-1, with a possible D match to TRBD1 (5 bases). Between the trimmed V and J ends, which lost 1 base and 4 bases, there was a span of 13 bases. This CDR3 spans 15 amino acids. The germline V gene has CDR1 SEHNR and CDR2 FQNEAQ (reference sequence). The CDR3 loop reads CASSLERGRSTEAFF. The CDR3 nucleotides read TGTGCCAGCAGCTTAGAGAGGGGCCGGAGCACTGAAGCTTTCTTT.

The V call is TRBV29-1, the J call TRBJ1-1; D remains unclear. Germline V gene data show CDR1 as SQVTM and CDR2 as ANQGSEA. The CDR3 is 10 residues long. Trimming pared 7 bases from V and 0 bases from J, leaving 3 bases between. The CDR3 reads CSAMNTEAFF. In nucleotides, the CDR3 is TGCAGCGCAATGAACACTGAAGCTTTCTTT.

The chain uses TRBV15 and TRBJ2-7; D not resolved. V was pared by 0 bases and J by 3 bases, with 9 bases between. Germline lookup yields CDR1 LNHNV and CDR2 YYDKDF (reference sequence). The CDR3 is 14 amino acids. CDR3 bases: TGTGCCACCAGCAGAGATGGCCAAGGCTACGAGCAGTACTTC. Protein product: CATSRDGQGYEQYF.

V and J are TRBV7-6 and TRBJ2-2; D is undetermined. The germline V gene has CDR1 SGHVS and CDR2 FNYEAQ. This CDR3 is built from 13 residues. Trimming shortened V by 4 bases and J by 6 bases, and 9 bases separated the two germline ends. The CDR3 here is CASSSRLAGELFF. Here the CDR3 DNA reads TGTGCCAGCAGCTCGCGACTGGCCGGGGAGCTGTTTTTT.

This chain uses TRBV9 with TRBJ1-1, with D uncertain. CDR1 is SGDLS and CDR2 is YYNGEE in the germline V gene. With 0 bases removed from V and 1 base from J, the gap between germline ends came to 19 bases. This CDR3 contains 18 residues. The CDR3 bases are TGTGCCAGCAGCGTAGATAAAACCCTCGCCCCCTCGAACACTGAAGCTTTCTTT. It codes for CASSVDKTLAPSNTEAFF.

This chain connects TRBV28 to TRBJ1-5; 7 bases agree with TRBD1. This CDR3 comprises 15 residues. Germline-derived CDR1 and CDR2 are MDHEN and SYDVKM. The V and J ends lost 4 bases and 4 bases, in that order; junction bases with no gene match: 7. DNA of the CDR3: TGTGCCAGCAGTTCGGGGGACAGACGAAATCAGCCCCAGCATTTT. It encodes CASSSGDRRNQPQHF.

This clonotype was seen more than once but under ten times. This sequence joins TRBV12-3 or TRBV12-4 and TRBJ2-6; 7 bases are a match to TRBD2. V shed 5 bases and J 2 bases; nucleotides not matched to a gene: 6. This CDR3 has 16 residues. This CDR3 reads CASSPPRGAGANVLTF. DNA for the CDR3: TGTGCCAGCAGTCCCCCACGGGGGGCTGGGGCCAACGTCCTGACTTTC.

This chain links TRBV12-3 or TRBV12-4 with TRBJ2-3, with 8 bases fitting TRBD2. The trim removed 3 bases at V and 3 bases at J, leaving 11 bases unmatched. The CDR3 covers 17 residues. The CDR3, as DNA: TGTGCCAGCAGTTTTGCGGGACTAGTGGGTCGAACAGATACGCAGTATTTT. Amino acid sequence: CASSFAGLVGRTDTQYF.

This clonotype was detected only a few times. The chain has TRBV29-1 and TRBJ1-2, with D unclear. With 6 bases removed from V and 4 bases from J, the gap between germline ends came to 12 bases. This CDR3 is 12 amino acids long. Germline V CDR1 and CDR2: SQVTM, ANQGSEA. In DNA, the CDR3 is TGCAGCGTAACCGCAGGCCCCTATGGCTACACCTTC. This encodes CSVTAGPYGYTF.

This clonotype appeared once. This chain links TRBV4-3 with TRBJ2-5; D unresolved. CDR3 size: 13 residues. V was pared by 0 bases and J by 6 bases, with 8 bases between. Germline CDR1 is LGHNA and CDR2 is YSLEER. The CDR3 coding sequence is TGCGCCAGCAGCCAAGATATACTGAAGACCCAGTACTTC. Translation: CASSQDILKTQYF.

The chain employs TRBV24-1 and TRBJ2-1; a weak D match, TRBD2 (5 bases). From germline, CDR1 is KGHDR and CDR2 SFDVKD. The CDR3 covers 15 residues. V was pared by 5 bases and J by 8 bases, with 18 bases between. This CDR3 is CATSVFPTRNDEQFF. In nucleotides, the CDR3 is TGTGCCACCAGTGTTTTCCCCACTAGAAACGATGAGCAGTTCTTC.

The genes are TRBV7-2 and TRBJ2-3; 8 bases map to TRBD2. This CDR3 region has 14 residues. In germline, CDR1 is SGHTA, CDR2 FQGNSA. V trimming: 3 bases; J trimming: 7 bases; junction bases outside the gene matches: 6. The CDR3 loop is CASSLGREEYTQYF. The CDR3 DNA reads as TGTGCCAGCAGCTTGGGGCGGGAGGAATATACGCAGTATTTT. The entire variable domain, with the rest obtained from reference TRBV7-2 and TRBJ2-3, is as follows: GAGVSQSPSNKVTEKGKDVELRCDPISGHTALYWYRQSLGQGLEFLIYFQGNSAPDKSGLPSDRFSAERTGGSVSTLTIQRTQQEDSAVYLCASSLGREEYTQYFGPGTRLTVL.

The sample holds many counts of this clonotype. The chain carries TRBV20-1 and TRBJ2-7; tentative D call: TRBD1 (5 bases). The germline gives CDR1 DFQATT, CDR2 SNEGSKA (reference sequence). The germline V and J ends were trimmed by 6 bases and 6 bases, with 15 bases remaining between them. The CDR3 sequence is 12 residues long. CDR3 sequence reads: CSAETVGGEQYF. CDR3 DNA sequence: TGCAGTGCAGAGACAGTCGGCGGCGAGCAGTACTTC.

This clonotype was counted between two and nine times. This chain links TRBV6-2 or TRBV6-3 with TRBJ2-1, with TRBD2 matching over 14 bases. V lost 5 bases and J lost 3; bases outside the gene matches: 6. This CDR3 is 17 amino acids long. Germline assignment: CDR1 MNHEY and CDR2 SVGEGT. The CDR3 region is CASSPGLAGALYNEQFF. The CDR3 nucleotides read TGTGCCAGCAGTCCGGGACTAGCGGGGGCCCTCTACAATGAGCAGTTCTTC.

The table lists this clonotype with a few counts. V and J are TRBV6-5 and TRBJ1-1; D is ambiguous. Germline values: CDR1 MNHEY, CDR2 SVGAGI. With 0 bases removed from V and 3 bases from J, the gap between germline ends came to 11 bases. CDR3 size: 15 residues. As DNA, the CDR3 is TGTGCCAGCAGTTACTCTCCGGGTAGGCACACTGAAGCTTTCTTT. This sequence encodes CASSYSPGRHTEAFF.

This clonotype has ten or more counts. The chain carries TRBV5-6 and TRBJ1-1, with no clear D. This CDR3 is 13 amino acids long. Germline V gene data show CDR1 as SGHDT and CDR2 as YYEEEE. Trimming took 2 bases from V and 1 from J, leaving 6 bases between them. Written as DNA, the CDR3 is TGTGCCAGCAGCTTAGGAGAGAACACTGAAGCTTTCTTT. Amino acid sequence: CASSLGENTEAFF.

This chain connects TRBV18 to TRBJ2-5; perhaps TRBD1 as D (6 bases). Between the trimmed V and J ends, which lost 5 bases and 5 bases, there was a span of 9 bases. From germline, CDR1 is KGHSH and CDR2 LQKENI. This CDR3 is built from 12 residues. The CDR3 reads CASSYREETQYF. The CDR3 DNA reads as TGTGCCAGCTCATACAGGGAGGAGACCCAGTACTTC.

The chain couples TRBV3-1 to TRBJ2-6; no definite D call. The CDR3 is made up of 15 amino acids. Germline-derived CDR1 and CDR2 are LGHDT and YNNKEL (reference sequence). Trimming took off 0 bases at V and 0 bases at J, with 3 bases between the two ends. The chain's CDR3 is CASSQDSSGANVLTF. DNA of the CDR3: TGTGCCAGCAGCCAAGACAGCTCTGGGGCCAACGTCCTGACTTTC.